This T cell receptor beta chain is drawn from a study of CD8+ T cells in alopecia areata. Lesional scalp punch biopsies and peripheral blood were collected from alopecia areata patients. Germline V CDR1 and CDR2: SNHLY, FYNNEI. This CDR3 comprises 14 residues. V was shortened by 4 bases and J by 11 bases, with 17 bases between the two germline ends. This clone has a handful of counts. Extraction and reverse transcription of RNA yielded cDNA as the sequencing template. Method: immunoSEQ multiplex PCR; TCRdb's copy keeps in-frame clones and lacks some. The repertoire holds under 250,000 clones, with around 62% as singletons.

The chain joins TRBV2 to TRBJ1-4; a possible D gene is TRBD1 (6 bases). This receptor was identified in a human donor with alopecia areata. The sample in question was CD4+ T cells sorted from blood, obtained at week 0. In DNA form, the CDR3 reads TGTGCCAGCAGTGTCTCAGGGGCGGCATCCAAACTGTTTTTT. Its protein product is CASSVSGAASKLFF.